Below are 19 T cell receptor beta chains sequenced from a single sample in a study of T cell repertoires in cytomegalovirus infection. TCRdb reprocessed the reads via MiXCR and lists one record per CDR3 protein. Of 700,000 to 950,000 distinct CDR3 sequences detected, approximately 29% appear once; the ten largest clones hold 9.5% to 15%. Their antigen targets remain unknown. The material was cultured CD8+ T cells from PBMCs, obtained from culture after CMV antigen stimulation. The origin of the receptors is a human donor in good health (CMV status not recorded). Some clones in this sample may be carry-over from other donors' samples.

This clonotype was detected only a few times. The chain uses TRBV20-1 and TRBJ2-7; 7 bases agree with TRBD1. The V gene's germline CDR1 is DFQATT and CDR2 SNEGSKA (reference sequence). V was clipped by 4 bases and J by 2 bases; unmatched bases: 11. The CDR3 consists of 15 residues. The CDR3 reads CSATPGTASTYEQYF. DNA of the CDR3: TGCAGTGCTACCCCCGGGACAGCCTCGACCTACGAGCAGTACTTC.

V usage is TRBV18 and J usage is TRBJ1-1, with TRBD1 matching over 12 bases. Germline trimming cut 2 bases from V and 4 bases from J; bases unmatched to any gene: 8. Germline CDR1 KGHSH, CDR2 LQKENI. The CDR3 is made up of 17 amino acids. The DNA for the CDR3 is TGTGCCAGCTCACCAGGGGGGACAGGGGGCGTTGGCACTGAAGCTTTCTTT. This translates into CASSPGGTGGVGTEAFF.

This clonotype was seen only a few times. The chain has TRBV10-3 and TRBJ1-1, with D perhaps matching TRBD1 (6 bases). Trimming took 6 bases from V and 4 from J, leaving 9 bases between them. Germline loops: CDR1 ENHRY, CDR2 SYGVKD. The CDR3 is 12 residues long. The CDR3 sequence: CAIRDSLTEAFF. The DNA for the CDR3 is TGTGCCATCAGGGACAGCCTCACTGAAGCTTTCTTT.

In DNA form, the CDR3 reads TGTGCCAGCAGCCCAGTCGGGGCAGGGGCATTCTCTTCACCCCTCCACTTT. It encodes CASSPVGAGAFSSPLHF. This chain uses TRBV7-8 with TRBJ1-6; tentative D call: TRBD1 (6 bases). Germline assignment: CDR1 SGHVS and CDR2 FQNEAQ. V was shortened by 5 bases and J by 9 bases, with 23 bases between the two germline ends. The CDR3 contains 17 residues.

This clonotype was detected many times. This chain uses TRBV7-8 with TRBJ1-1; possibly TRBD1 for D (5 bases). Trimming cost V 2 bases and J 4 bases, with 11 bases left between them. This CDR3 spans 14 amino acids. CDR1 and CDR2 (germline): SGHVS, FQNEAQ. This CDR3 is CASSLRGRGTEAFF. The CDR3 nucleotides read TGTGCCAGCAGCTTACGGGGGAGGGGCACTGAAGCTTTCTTT.

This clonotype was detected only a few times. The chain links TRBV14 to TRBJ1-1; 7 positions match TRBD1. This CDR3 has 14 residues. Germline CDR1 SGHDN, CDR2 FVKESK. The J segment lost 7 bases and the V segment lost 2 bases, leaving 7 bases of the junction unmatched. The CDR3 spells CASSQNDRAGEAFF. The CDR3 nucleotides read TGTGCCAGCAGCCAAAACGACAGGGCCGGTGAAGCTTTCTTT. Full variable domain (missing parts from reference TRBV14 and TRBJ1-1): EAGVTQFPSHSVIEKGQTVTLRCDPISGHDNLYWYRRVMGKEIKFLLHFVKESKQDESGMPNNRFLAERTGGTYSTLKVQPAELEDSGVYFCASSQNDRAGEAFFGQGTRLTVV.

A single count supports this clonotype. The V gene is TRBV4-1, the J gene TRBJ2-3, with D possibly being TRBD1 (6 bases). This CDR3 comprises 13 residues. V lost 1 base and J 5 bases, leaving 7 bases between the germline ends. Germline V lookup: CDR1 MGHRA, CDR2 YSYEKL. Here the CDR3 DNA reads TGCGCCAGCAGCCAAGTAGGGGGAGATACGCAGTATTTT. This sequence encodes CASSQVGGDTQYF.

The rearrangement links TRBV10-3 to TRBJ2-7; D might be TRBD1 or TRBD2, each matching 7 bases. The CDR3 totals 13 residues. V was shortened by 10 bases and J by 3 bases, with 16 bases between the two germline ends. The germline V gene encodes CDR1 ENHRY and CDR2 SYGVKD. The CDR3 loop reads CATSGGTDYEQYV. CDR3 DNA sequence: TGTGCCACCTCCGGGGGGACAGACTACGAGCAGTACGTC.

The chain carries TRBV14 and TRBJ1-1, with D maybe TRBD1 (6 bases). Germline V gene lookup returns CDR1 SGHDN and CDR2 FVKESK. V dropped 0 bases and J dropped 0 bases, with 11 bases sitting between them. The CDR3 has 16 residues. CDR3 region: CASSQEDSILNTEAFF. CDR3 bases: TGTGCCAGCAGCCAAGAGGACAGCATCTTGAACACTGAAGCTTTCTTT.

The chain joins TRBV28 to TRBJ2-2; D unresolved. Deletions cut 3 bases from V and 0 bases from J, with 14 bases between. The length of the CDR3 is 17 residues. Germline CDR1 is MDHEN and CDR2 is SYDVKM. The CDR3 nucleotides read TGTGCCAGCAGTTTTTTTCCCCCAAGACCGAACACCGGGGAGCTGTTTTTT. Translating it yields CASSFFPPRPNTGELFF.

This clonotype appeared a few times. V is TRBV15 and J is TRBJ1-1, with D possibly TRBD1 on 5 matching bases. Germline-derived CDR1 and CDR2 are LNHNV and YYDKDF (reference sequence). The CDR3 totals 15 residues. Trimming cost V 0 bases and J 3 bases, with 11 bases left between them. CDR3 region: CATSRDLGRDTEAFF. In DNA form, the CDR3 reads TGTGCCACCAGCAGAGATTTGGGCAGGGACACTGAAGCTTTCTTT. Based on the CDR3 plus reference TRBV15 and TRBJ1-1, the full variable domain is DAMVIQNPRYQVTQFGKPVTLSCSQTLNHNVMYWYQQKSSQAPKLLFHYYDKDFNNEADTPDNFQSRRPNTSFCFLDIRSPGLGDTAMYLCATSRDLGRDTEAFFGQGTRLTVV.

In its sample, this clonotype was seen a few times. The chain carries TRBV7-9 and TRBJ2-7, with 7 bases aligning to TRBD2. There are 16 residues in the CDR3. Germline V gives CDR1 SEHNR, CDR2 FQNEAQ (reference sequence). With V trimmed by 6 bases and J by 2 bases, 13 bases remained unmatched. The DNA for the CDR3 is TGTGCCAGCAGTCAAAGGCCGGCGCGGGGGACCTACGAGCAGTACTTC. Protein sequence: CASSQRPARGTYEQYF. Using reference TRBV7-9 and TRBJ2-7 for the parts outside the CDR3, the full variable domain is DTGVSQNPRHKITKRGQNVTFRCDPISEHNRLYWYRQTLGQGPEFLTYFQNEAQLEKSRLLSDRFSAERPKGSFSTLEIQRTEQGDSAMYLCASSQRPARGTYEQYFGPGTRLTVT.

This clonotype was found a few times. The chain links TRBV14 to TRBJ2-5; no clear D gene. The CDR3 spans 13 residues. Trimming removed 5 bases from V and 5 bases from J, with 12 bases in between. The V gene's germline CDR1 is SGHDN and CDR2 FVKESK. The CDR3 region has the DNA TGTGCCAGCAGCAAACGGACGGTCGAGACCCAGTACTTC. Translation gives CASSKRTVETQYF.

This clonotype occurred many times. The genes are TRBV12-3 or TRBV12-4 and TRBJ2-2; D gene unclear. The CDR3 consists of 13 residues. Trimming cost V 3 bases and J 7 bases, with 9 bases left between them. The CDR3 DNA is TGTGCCAGCAGTTTTGGGTTTGGCGGGGAGCTGTTTTTT. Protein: CASSFGFGGELFF.

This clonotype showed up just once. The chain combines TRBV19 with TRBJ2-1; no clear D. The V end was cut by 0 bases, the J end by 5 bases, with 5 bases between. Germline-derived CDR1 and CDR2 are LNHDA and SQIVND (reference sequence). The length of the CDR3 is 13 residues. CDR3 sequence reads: CASSIDADNEQFF. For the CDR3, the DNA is TGTGCCAGTAGTATAGATGCGGACAATGAGCAGTTCTTC.

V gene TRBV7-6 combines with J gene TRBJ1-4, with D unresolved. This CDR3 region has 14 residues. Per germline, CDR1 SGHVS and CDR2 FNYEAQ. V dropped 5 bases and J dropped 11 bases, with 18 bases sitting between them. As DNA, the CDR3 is TGTGCCAGCAGCCCGCCCGGATCGGAAGGCAAACTGTTTTTT. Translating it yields CASSPPGSEGKLFF.

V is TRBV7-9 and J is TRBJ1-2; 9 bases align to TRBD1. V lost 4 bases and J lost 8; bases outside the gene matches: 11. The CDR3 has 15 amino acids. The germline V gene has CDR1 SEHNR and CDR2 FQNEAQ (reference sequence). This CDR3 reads CASSSRDRALEGYTF. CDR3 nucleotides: TGTGCCAGCAGCTCCCGGGACAGGGCCCTTGAGGGCTACACCTTC.

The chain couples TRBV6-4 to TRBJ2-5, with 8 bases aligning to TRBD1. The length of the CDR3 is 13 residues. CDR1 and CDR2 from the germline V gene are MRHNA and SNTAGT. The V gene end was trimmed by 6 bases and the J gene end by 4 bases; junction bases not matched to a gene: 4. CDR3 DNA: TGTGCCAGCAGCGACGGACAGGGAGAGACCCAGTACTTC. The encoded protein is CASSDGQGETQYF.

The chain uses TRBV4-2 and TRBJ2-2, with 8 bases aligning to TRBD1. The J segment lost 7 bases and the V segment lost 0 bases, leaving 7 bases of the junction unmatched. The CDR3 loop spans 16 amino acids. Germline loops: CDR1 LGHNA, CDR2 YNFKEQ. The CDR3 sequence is CASSQEGQGAIGELFF. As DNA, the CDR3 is TGTGCCAGCAGCCAAGAGGGGCAGGGGGCGATCGGGGAGCTGTTTTTT.